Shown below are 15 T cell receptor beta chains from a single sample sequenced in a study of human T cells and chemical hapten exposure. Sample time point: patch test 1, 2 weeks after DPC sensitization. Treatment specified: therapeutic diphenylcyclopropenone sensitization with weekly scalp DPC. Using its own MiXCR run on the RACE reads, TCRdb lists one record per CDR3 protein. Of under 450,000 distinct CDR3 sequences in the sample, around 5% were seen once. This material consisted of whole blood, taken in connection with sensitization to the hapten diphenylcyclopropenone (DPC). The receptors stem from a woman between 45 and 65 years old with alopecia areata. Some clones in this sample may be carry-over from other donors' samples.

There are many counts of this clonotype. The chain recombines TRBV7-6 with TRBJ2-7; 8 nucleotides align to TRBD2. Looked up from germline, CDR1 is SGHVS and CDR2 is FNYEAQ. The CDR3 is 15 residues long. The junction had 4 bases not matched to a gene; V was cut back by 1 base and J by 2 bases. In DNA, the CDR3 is TGTGCCAGCAGCTTAGAAGCGGGGGCCACCTACGAGCAGTACTTC. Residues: CASSLEAGATYEQYF.

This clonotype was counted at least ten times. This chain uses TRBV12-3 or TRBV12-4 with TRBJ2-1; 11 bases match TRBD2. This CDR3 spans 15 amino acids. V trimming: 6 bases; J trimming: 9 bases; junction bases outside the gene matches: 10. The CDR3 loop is CASSPYSGGAGEQFF. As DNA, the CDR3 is TGTGCCAGCAGCCCTTATAGCGGGGGGGCCGGTGAGCAGTTCTTC.

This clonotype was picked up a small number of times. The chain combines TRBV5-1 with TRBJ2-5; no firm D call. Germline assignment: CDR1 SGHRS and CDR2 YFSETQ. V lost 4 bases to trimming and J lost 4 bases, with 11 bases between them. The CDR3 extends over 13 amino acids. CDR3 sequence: CASSPTSLETQYF. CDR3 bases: TGCGCCAGCAGCCCGACGTCTTTAGAGACCCAGTACTTC.

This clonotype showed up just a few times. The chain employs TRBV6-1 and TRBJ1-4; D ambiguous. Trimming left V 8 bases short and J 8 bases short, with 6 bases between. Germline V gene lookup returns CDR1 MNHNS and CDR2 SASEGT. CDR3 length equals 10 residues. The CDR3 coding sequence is TGTGCCAGCGCTTACGAAAAACTGTTTTTT. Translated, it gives CASAYEKLFF.

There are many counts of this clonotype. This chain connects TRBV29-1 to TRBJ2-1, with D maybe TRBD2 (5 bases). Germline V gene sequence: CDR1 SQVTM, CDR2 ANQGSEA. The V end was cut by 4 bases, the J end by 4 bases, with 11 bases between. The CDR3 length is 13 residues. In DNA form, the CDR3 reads TGCAGCGTTGCAGTAGCGAGGTACAATGAGCAGTTCTTC. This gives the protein CSVAVARYNEQFF.

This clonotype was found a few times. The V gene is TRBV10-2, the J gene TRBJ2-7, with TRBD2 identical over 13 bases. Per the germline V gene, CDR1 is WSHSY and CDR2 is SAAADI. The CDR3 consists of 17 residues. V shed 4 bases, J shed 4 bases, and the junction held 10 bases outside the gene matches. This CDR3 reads CASSGSLWTSGSYEQYF. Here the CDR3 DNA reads TGCGCCAGCAGTGGTTCCCTTTGGACTAGCGGGAGTTACGAGCAGTACTTC.

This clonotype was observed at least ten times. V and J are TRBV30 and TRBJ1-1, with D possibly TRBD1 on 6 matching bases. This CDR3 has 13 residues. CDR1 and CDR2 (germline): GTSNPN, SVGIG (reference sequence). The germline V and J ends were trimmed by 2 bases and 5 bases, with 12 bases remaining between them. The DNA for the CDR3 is TGTGCCTGGAGTCTTAACAGGGTGACTGAAGCTTTCTTT. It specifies CAWSLNRVTEAFF.

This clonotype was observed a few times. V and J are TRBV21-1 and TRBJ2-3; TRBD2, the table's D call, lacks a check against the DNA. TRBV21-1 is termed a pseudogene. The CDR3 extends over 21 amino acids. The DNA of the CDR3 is TGTGCCAGCGGCAAAGCTTTCCGGACCCGGACTAGCGGGGGTAGCACAGATACGCAGTATTTT. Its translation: CASGKAFRTRTSGGSTDTQYF.

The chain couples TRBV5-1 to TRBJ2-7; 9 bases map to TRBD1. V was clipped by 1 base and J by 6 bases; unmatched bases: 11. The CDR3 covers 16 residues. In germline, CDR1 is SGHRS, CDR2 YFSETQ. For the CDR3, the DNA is TGCGCCAGCAGCTTGTATCCGGGACAGGGAGAAGCCGAGCAGTACTTC. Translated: CASSLYPGQGEAEQYF.

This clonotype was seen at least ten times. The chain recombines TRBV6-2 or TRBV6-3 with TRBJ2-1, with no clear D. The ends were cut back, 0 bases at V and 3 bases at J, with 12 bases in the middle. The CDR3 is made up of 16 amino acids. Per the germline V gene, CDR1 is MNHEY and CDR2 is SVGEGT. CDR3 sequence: CASSYSIIDHYNEQFF. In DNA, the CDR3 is TGTGCCAGCAGTTACTCGATAATAGATCACTACAATGAGCAGTTCTTC.

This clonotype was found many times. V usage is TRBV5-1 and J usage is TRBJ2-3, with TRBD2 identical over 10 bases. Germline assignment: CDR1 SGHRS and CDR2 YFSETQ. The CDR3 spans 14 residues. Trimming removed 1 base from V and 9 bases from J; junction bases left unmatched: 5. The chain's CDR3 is CASSLSLAGETQYF. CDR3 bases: TGCGCCAGCAGCTTGAGCCTAGCGGGGGAGACGCAGTATTTT.

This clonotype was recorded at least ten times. The CDR3 loop reads CASSRGQGTYEQYF. In nucleotides, the CDR3 is TGCGCCAGCAGCCGCGGACAGGGCACCTACGAGCAGTACTTC. The J gene is TRBJ2-7, the V gene TRBV4-3, with 8 bases that match TRBD1. J lost 2 bases, V lost 4 bases, and 4 bases had no gene match. Germline loops: CDR1 LGHNA, CDR2 YSLEER. The length of the CDR3 is 14 residues.

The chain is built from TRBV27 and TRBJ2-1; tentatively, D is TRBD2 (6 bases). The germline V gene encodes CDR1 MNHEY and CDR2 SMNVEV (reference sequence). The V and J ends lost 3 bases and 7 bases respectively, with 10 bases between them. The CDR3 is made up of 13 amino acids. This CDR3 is CASSLGLLNEQFF. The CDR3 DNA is TGTGCCAGCAGTTTGGGACTTTTAAATGAGCAGTTCTTC.

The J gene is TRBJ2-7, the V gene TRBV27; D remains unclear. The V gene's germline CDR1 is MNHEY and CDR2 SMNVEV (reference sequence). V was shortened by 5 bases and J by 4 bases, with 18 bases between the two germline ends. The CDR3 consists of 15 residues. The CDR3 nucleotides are TGTGCCAGCAGTCCCAGGCAGCTACGAGATTACGAGCAGTACTTC. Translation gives CASSPRQLRDYEQYF.

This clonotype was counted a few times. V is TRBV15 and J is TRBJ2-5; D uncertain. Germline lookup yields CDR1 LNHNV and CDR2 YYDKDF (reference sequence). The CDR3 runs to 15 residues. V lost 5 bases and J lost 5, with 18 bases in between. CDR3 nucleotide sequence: TGTGCCACCAGCGGCCGGGCTCCCCTCGAGGAGACCCAGTACTTC. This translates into CATSGRAPLEETQYF.